Listed below are T cell receptor beta chains from one sample, sequenced in a study of T cells in Graves' hyperthyroidism and ophthalmopathy. MiXCR was run by TCRdb on the multiplex PCR reads, yielding one entry per CDR3 protein. Here the sample spans approximately 600,000 distinct CDR3 sequences, 14% to 15% being singletons. The sample comprised blood. All receptors derive from a middle-aged woman with Graves' ophthalmopathy. CDR3s include the opening cysteine and the closing phenylalanine or tryptophan. Fields, in order: clone size, J gene, V gene, CDR3 protein. A row's size may be missing; if present it is once, few, many or a size class.

NA | TRBJ2-7 | TRBV30 | CAWNSGGGEQYF
many | TRBJ2-2 | TRBV2 | CAGRTGTSGFGELFF
NA | TRBJ1-6 | TRBV4-1 | CASSQDPAAANSPLHF
many | TRBJ2-5 | TRBV2 | CASSRDRGRGETQYF
many | TRBJ2-5 | TRBV7-9 | CASSFRQGQETQYF
NA | TRBJ1-5 | TRBV6-1 | CASLRGDEGQPQHF
few | TRBJ1-1 | TRBV3-1 | CASSQGLQNTEAFF
NA | TRBJ2-7 | TRBV11-1 | CASSSGRDSGDYEQYF
many | TRBJ1-2 | TRBV30 | CAWLQDRTYGYTF
NA | TRBJ2-5 | TRBV7-6 | CASSQEGRTQYF